The 3 T cell receptor beta chains presented below share a single source sample, sequenced in a study of CD8 T cells in ankylosing spondylitis. TCRdb itself ran the 5' RACE reads through MiXCR, one entry per CDR3 protein. The data contain tens of thousands of distinct CDR3 sequences, about 5.2% of them seen just once; the ten biggest clones take up about 2%. Specimen: blood, either unsorted or a sorted T cell fraction (not recorded which). All receptors come from a male donor with ankylosing spondylitis or in good health (not recorded which).

In this sample, this clonotype turned up many times. This CDR3 is CASSLWTEGTEAFF. In DNA, the CDR3 is TGCGCCAGCAGCTTGTGGACAGAAGGAACTGAAGCTTTCTTT. The rearrangement links TRBV5-1 to TRBJ1-1; D is perhaps TRBD1 (6 bases). Germline V gene lookup returns CDR1 SGHRS and CDR2 YFSETQ. The CDR3 has 14 residues. Trimming removed 1 base from V and 5 bases from J, with 12 bases in between.

This clonotype has at least ten counts. The J gene is TRBJ1-2, the V gene TRBV30; D uncertain. With 0 bases removed from V and 7 bases from J, the gap between germline ends came to 15 bases. The CDR3 runs to 14 residues. CDR1 and CDR2 from the germline V gene are GTSNPN and SVGIG (reference sequence). The CDR3 region is CAWSVWSAGGGYTF. CDR3 nucleotide sequence: TGTGCCTGGAGTGTATGGTCAGCCGGAGGTGGCTACACCTTC.

This clonotype was counted at least ten times. The V call is TRBV10-3, the J call TRBJ1-1; D is unresolved. Germline assignment: CDR1 ENHRY and CDR2 SYGVKD. V lost 8 bases and J 2 bases, leaving 12 bases between the germline ends. This CDR3 is 13 amino acids long. CDR3 amino acids: CAIQWQINTEAFF. The CDR3 nucleotides read TGTGCCATCCAGTGGCAGATTAACACTGAAGCTTTCTTT.